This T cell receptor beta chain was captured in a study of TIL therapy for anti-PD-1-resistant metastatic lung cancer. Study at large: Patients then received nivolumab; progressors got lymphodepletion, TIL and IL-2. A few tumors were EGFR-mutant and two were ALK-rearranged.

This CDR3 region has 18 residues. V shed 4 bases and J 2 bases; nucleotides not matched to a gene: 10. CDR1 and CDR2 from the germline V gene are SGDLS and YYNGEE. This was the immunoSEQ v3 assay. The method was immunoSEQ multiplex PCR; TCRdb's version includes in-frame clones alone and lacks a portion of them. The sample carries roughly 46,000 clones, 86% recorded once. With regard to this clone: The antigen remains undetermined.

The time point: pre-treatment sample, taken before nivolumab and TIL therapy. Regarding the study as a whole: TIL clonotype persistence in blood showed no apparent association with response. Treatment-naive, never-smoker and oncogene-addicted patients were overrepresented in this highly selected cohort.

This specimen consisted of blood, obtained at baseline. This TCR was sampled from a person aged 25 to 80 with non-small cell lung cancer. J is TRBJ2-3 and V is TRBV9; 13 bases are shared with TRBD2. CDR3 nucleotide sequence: TGTGCCAGCAGCTCCTCCTGGACTAGCGGGGGCACCACAGATACGCAGTATTTT. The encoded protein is CASSSSWTSGGTTDTQYF. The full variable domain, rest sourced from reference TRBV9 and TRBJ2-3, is DSGVTQTPKHLITATGQRVTLRCSPRSGDLSVYWYQQSLDQGLQFLIQYYNGEERAKGNILERFSAQQFPDLHSELNLSSLELGDSALYFCASSSSWTSGGTTDTQYFGPGTRLTVL.